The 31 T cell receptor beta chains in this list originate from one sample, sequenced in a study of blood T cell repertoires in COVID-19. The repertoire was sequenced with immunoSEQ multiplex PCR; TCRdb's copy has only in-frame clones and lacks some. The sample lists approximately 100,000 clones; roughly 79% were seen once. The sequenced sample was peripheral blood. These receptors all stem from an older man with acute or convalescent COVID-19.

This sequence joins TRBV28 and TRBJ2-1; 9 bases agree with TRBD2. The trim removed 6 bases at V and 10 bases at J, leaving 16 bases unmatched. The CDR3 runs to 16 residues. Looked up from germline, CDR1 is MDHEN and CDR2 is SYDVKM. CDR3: CASSPTGLAGAWEQFF. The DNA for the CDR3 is TGTGCCAGCAGCCCCACGGGGTTAGCGGGAGCTTGGGAGCAGTTCTTC.

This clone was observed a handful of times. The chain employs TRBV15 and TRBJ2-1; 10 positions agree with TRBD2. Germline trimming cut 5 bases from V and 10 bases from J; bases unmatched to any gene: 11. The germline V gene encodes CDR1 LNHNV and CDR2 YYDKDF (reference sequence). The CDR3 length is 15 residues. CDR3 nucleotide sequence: TGTGCCACCAGCCAGGGGTGGACTAGCGGATTGGAGCAGTTCTTC. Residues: CATSQGWTSGLEQFF.

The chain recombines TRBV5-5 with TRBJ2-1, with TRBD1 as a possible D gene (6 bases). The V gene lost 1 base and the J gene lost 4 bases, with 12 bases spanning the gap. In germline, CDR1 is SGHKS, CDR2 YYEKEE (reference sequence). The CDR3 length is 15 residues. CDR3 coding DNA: TGTGCCAGCAGCTTGATTTTGGGACAATACAATGAGCAGTTCTTC. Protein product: CASSLILGQYNEQFF.

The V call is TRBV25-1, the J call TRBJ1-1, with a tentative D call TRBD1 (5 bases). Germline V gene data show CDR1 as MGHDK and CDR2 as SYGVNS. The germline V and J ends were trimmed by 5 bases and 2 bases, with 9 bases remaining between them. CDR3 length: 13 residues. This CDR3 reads CASSKTENTEAFF. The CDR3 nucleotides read TGTGCCAGCAGTAAGACAGAAAACACTGAAGCTTTCTTT.

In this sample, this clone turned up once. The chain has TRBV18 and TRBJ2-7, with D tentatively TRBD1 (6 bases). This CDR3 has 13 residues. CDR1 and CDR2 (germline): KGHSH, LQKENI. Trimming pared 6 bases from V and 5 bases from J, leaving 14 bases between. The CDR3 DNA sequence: TGTGCCAGCTCGCTCAACAGGGAACACGAGCAGTACTTC. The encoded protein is CASSLNREHEQYF. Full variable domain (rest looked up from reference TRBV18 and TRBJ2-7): NAGVMQNPRHLVRRRGQEARLRCSPMKGHSHVYWYRQLPEEGLKFMVYLQKENIIDESGMPKERFSAEFPKEGPSILRIQQVVRGDSAAYFCASSLNREHEQYFGPGTRLTVT.

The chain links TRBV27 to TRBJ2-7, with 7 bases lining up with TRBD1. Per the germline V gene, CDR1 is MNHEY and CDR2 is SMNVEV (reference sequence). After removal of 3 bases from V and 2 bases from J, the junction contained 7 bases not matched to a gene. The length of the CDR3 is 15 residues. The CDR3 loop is CASSLETTGPYEQYF. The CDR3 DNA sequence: TGTGCCAGCAGTTTGGAGACGACAGGGCCCTACGAGCAGTACTTC.

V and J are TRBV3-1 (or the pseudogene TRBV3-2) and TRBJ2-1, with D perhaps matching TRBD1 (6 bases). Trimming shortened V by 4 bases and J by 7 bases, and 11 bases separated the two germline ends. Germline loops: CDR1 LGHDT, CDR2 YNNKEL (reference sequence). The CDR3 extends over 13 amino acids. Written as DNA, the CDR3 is TGTGCCAGCAGCCCAATAGGGGGAAATGAGCAGTTCTTC. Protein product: CASSPIGGNEQFF.

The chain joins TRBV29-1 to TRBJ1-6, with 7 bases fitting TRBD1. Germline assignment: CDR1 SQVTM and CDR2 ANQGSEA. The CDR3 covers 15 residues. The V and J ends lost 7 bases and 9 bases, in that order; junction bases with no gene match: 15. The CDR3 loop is CSATQGSPGSSPLHF. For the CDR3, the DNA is TGCAGCGCGACACAGGGGTCCCCCGGTAGTTCACCCCTCCACTTT.

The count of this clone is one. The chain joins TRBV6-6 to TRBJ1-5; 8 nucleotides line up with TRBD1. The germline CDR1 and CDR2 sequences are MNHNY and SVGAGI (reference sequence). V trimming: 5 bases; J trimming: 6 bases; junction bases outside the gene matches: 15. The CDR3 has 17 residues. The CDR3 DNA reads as TGTGCCAGCAGTCACCCCGGACAGGGTTTAATGGTTCAGCCCCAGCATTTT. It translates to CASSHPGQGLMVQPQHF.

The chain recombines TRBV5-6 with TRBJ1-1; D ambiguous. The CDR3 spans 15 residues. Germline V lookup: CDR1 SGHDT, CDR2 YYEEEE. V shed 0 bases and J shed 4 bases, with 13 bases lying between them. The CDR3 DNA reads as TGTGCCAGCAGCTTGGTAGTGCAGCGGAGCACTGAAGCTTTCTTT. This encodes CASSLVVQRSTEAFF.

In DNA, the CDR3 is TGTGCCAACGCCATATTGACAGGGCGGGACACTGAAGCTTTCTTT. Translation: CANAILTGRDTEAFF. The V gene is TRBV6-4, the J gene TRBJ1-1; 7 nucleotides align to TRBD1. CDR1 is MRHNA and CDR2 is SNTAGT in the germline V gene. The CDR3 loop spans 15 amino acids. V trimming: 10 bases; J trimming: 3 bases; junction bases outside the gene matches: 14.

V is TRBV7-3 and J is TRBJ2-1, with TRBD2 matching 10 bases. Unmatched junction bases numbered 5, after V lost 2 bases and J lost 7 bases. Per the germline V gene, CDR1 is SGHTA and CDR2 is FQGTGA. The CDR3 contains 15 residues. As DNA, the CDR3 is TGTGCCAGCAGCTTAGGGCTAGCGGGAGTTAATGAGCAGTTCTTC. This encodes CASSLGLAGVNEQFF. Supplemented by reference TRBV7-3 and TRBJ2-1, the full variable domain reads GAGVSQTPSNKVTEKGKYVELRCDPISGHTALYWYRQSLGQGPEFLIYFQGTGAADDSGLPNDRFFAVRPEGSVSTLKIQRTERGDSAVYLCASSLGLAGVNEQFFGPGTRLTVL.

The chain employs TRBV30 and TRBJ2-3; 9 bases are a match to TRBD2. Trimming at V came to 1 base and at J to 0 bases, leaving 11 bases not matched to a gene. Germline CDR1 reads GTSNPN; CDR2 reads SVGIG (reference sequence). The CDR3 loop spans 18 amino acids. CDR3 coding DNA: TGTGCCTGGAGTGGAGGGTGGCTAGCGGGGATTAGCACAGATACGCAGTATTTT. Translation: CAWSGGWLAGISTDTQYF.

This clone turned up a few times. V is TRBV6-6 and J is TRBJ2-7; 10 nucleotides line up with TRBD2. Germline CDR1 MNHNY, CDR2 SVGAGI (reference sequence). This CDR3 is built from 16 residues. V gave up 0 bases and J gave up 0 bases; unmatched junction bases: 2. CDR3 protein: CASSYSGLAVSYEQYF. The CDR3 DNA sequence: TGTGCCAGCAGTTACTCCGGACTAGCGGTCTCCTACGAGCAGTACTTC.

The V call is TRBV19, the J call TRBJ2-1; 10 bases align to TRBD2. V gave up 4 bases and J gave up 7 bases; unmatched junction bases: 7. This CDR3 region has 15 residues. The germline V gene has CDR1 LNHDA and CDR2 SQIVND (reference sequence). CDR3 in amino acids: CASSTPSGSENEQFF. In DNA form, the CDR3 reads TGTGCCAGTAGTACCCCTAGCGGGAGCGAAAATGAGCAGTTCTTC. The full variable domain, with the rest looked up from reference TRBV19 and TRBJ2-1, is DGGITQSPKYLFRKEGQNVTLSCEQNLNHDAMYWYRQDPGQGLRLIYYSQIVNDFQKGDIAEGYSVSREKKESFPLTVTSAQKNPTAFYLCASSTPSGSENEQFFGPGTRLTVL.

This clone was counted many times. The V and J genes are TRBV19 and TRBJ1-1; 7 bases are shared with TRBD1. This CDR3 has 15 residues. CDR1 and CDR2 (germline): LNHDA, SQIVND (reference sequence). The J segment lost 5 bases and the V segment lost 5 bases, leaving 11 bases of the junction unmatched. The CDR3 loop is CASSSQTGSWTEAFF. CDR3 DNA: TGTGCCAGTAGTTCCCAGACAGGGTCGTGGACTGAAGCTTTCTTT.

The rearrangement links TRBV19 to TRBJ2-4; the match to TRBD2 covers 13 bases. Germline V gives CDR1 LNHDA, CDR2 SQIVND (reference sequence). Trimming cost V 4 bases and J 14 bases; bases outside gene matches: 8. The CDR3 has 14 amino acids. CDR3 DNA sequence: TGTGCCAGTAGTACCGGACTAGCGGGGGCCCGGGAGTACTTC. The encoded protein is CASSTGLAGAREYF.

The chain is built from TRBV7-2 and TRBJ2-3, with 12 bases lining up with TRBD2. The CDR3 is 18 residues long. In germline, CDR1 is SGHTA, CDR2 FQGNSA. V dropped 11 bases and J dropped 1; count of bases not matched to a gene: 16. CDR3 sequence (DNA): TGTGCCGAGGCCGGAGGGTCTAGCGGGAGGGCAGGCACAGATACGCAGTATTTT. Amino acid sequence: CAEAGGSSGRAGTDTQYF.

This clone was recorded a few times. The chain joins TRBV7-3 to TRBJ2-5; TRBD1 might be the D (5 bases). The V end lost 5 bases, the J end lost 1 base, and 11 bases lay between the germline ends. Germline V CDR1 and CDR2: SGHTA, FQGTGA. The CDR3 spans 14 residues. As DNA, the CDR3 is TGTGCCAGCAGCCCCCATCAGGGCCAAGAGACCCAGTACTTC. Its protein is CASSPHQGQETQYF.

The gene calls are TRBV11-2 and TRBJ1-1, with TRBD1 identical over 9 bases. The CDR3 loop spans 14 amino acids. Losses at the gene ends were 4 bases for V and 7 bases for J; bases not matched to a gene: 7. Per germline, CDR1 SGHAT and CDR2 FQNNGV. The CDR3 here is CASSSQGAGFEAFF. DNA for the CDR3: TGTGCCAGCAGCTCACAGGGGGCTGGATTTGAAGCTTTCTTT.

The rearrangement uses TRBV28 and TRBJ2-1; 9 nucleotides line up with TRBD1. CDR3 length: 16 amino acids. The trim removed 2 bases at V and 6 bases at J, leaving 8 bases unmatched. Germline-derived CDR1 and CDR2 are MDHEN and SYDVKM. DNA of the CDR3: TGTGCCAGCAGTTTAGCGCCCGGGACAGGGACCAATGAGCAGTTCTTC. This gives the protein CASSLAPGTGTNEQFF.

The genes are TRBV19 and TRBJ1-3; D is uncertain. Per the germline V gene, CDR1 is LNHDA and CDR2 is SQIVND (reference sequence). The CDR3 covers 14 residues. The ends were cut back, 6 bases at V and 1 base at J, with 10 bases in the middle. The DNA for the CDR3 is TGTGCCAGTAGCCCGGGGTCTTCTGGAAACACCATATATTTT. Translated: CASSPGSSGNTIYF.

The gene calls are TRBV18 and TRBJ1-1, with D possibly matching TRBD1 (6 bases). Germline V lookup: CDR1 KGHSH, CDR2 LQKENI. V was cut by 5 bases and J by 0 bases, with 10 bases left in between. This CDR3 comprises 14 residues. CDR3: CASSADRLNTEAFF. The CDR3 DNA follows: TGTGCCAGCTCAGCGGACAGATTGAACACTGAAGCTTTCTTT. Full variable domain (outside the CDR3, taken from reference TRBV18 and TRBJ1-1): NAGVMQNPRHLVRRRGQEARLRCSPMKGHSHVYWYRQLPEEGLKFMVYLQKENIIDESGMPKERFSAEFPKEGPSILRIQQVVRGDSAAYFCASSADRLNTEAFFGQGTRLTVV.

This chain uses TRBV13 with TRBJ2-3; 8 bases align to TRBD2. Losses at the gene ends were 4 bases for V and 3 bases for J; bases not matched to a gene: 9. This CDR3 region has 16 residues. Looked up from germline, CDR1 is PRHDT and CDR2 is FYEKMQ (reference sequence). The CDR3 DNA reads TGTGCCAGCAGCTCCCGGGGGGGAGGGAGGACAGATACGCAGTATTTT. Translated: CASSSRGGGRTDTQYF. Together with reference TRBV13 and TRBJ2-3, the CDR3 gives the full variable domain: AAGVIQSPRHLIKEKRETATLKCYPIPRHDTVYWYQQGPGQDPQFLISFYEKMQSDKGSIPDRFSAQQFSDYHSELNMSSLELGDSALYFCASSSRGGGRTDTQYFGPGTRLTVL.

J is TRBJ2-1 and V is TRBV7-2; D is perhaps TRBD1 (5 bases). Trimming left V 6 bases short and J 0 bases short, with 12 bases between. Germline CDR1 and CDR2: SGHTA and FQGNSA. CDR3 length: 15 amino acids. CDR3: CASSPDSSSYNEQFF. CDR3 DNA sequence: TGTGCCAGCAGTCCCGACAGTAGCTCCTACAATGAGCAGTTCTTC.

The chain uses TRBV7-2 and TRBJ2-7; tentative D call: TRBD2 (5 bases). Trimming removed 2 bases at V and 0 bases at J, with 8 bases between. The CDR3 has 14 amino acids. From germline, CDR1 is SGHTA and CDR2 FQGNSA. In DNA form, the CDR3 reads TGTGCCAGCAGCTTATTTAGCGTCTCCTACGAGCAGTACTTC. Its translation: CASSLFSVSYEQYF.

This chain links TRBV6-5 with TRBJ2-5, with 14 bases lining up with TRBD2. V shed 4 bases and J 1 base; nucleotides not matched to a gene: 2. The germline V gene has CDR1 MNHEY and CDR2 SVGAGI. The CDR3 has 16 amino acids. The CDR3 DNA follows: TGTGCCAGCAGTTTAGGGACTAGCGGGGGCCAAGAGACCCAGTACTTC. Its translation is CASSLGTSGGQETQYF.

The DNA of the CDR3 is TGTGCCAGCAGTTTAAAGGGAGGACCTTATGGCTACACCTTC. This codes for CASSLKGGPYGYTF. The rearrangement joins TRBV27 to TRBJ1-2, with unresolved D. The CDR3 has 14 residues. V was trimmed by 2 bases and J by 5 bases, leaving 12 bases between them. CDR1 and CDR2 from the germline V gene are MNHEY and SMNVEV (reference sequence).

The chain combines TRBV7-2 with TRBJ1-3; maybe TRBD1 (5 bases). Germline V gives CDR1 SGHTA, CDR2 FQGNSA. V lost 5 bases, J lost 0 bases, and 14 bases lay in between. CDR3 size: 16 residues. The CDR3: CASSLNRLSSGNTIYF. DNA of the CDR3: TGTGCCAGCAGCCTTAACAGGCTATCCTCTGGAAACACCATATATTTT.

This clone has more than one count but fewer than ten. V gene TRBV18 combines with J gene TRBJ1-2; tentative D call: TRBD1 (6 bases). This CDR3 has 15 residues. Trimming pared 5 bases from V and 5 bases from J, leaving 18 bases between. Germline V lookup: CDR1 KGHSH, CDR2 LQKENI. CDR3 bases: TGTGCCAGCTCAATGGGACACCGGAATGGATATGGCTACACCTTC. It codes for CASSMGHRNGYGYTF.

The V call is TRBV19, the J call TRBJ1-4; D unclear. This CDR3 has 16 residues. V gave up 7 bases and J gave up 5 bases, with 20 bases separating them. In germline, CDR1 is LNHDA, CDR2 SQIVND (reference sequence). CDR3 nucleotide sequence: TGTGCCAGTACCTCTGGGAGGGTAAGGGAGAATGAAAAACTGTTTTTT. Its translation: CASTSGRVRENEKLFF.